The following is a TCR beta chain sequence with its context. These data belong to a study of blood T cell repertoires in COVID-19. In the study overall: Acute and convalescent COVID-19 samples came from the United States, Italy and Spain. From T cells, B-cell-depleted T cells, or PBMCs came the material, which was cDNA or gDNA.

The CDR3 extends over 15 amino acids. V was shortened by 0 bases and J by 3 bases, with 11 bases between the two germline ends. Per germline, CDR1 SGHVS and CDR2 FNYEAQ. Produced via immunoSEQ multiplex PCR; TCRdb's table is partial and in-frame only. The sample yields 200,000 to 250,000 clones, about 87% seen once. Recovered status in Cohort 3 required two negative PCRs, clearance, or symptom resolution. The sequenced sample consisted of PBMCs or T cells enriched from blood (not recorded which). This chain links TRBV7-6 with TRBJ1-2, with D unclear. The origin of this receptor is a woman in her 30s who had recovered from COVID-19. CDR3 sequence reads: CASSLAAGGDYGYTF. The DNA for the CDR3 is TGTGCCAGCAGCTTAGCGGCAGGAGGAGACTATGGCTACACCTTC.